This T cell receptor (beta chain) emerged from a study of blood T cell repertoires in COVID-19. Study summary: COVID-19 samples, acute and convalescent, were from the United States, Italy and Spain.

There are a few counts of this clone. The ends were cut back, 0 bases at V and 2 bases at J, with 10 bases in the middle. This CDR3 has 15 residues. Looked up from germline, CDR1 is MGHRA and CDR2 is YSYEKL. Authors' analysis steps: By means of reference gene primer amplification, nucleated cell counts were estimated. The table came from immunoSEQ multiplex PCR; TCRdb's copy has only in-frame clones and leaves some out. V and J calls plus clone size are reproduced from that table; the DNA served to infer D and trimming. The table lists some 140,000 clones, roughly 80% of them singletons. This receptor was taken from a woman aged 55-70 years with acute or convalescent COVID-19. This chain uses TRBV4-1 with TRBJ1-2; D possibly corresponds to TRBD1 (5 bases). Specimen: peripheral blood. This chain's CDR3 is CASSQDPAGNYGYTF. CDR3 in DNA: TGCGCCAGCAGCCAAGATCCAGCAGGGAACTATGGCTACACCTTC.